This is a list of T cell receptor beta chains from one sample in a study of cytotoxic CD8 clonotypes in ibrutinib-treated CLL. Profiling relied on immunoSEQ multiplex PCR, and the TCRdb table lists in-frame clones only, not all of them. This sample has almost 85,000 clones, with about 86% found just once. The source was PBMCs, collected before ibrutinib treatment. The origin of the receptors is a human donor with chronic lymphocytic leukemia. CDR3s include the opening cysteine and the closing phenylalanine or tryptophan. Each record gives: V gene, D gene, J gene, clone size, CDR3 protein, CDR3 DNA. D genes are given only for firm matches. Expanded clones are given a class, and other clones once, few, many or no size at all.

TRBV7-6	TRBD2	TRBJ2-3	-	CASSLVQAGAADTQYF	TGTGCCAGCAGCTTAGTCCAGGCGGGAGCGGCAGATACGCAGTATTTT
TRBV11-3	-	TRBJ2-7	-	CASSPMRDPSSTAYF	TGTGCCAGCAGCCCGATGAGGGACCCGAGTTCGACCGCGTACTTC
TRBV27	TRBD2	TRBJ2-1	-	CASSLLATSYNEQFF	TGTGCCAGCAGTCTACTAGCGACCTCCTACAATGAGCAGTTCTTC
TRBV6-5	TRBD2	TRBJ2-5	-	CASAGLAGGPETQYF	TGTGCCAGTGCTGGACTAGCGGGCGGGCCCGAGACCCAGTACTTC
TRBV4-3	TRBD2	TRBJ2-1	once	CASSPAVTSVYNEQFF	TGCGCCAGCAGCCCAGCAGTCACTAGCGTCTACAATGAGCAGTTCTTC
TRBV30	-	TRBJ1-1	-	CAWSLAMNTEAFF	TGTGCCTGGAGTTTGGCGATGAACACTGAAGCTTTCTTT
TRBV4-1	TRBD2	TRBJ2-1	-	CASSQGLAGTYNEQFF	TGCGCCAGCAGCCAAGGACTAGCGGGGACCTACAATGAGCAGTTCTTC
TRBV7-2	-	TRBJ1-1	-	CASSLGRNTEAFF	TGTGCCAGCAGCCTTGGACGGAACACTGAAGCTTTCTTT
TRBV5-8	-	TRBJ2-1	-	CASSLGAGTLIYNEQFF	TGTGCCAGCAGCTTAGGGGCGGGAACCCTCATCTACAATGAGCAGTTCTTC
TRBV28	-	TRBJ1-5	-	CASSPGDTSNQPQHF	TGTGCCAGCAGTCCCGGGGATACTAGCAATCAGCCCCAGCATTTT
TRBV25-1	TRBD1	TRBJ2-7	-	CASSFADRDYEQYF	TGTGCCAGCAGTTTCGCGGACAGGGATTACGAGCAGTACTTC
TRBV6-6	-	TRBJ2-7	once	CASRQGEGYEQYF	TGTGCCAGCAGACAGGGGGAGGGCTACGAGCAGTACTTC
TRBV19	TRBD1	TRBJ1-2	few	CASSIAGTGVATYTF	TGTGCCAGTAGTATCGCCGGGACAGGAGTCGCTACCTACACCTTC
TRBV11-3	TRBD2	TRBJ2-2	-	CASSKGLAGDLLNTGELFF	TGTGCCAGCAGCAAGGGACTAGCGGGAGATCTGTTGAACACCGGGGAGCTGTTTTTT
TRBV5-1	-	TRBJ2-7	-	CASSRDLLYEQYF	TGCGCCAGCAGCCGGGACTTACTATACGAGCAGTACTTC
TRBV5-1	-	TRBJ2-1	few	CASSPGGGLDEQFF	TGCGCCAGCAGCCCCGGTGGGGGTCTTGATGAGCAGTTCTTC
TRBV5-1	-	TRBJ2-2	-	CASSPNYTPPGELFF	TGCGCCAGCAGTCCCAACTACACCCCCCCCGGGGAGCTGTTTTTT
TRBV6-6	TRBD2	TRBJ2-1	once	CASSVTGTSGLGEQFF	TGTGCCAGCAGTGTAACCGGGACTAGCGGTCTTGGTGAGCAGTTCTTC